This T cell receptor (beta chain) was sequenced during a study of vaccination and CD4 T cells after COVID-19. To note about this clonotype: Antigen specificity is unknown.

Described treatment: approximately 9-day PBMC culture with coronavirus spike peptide pools or control peptides (ViraFEST assay). Investigators obtained the unexposed donor's CD4+ T cells before the COVID-19 pandemic (2011-2018). Cultured CD4+ T-cell DNA underwent Oncomine TCR Beta short-read sequencing. Genomic DNA was isolated from CD4+ T cells that had been cultured. Each CDR3 protein gets one entry after TCRdb re-called the PCR reads with MiXCR. The profile shows 8,000 to 10,000 distinct CDR3 sequences, roughly 49% of them singletons. The sequenced sample consisted of CD4+ T cells from blood, cultured in vitro. The TCR comes from a human donor in good health.

The CDR3 DNA reads as TGTGCCAGCAGCTTAGGCGGGGGGCCGGTGGATGGCTACACCTTC. Residues: CASSLGGGPVDGYTF. The rearrangement links TRBV9 to TRBJ1-2, with D perhaps matching TRBD1 (6 bases). With 4 bases removed from V and 6 bases from J, the gap between germline ends came to 19 bases. The germline V gene encodes CDR1 SGDLS and CDR2 YYNGEE. CDR3 length equals 15 residues.